These 24 T cell receptor beta chains originate from one sample sequenced in a study of blood T cells in healthy people across ages. A second roughly 7 to 12 cycle PCR used barcoded and J-beta primers. TCRdb recomputed calls from the 5' RACE reads with MiXCR, one row per CDR3 protein. Of 710,000 or so distinct CDR3 sequences in the sample, 22% were seen once. Material for sequencing was blood. These receptors all come from a man in his sixties or seventies in good health.

There are a few counts of this clonotype. The chain joins TRBV27 to TRBJ2-2, with TRBD2 identical over 15 bases. Germline assignment: CDR1 MNHEY and CDR2 SMNVEV (reference sequence). This CDR3 spans 15 amino acids. After removal of 3 bases from V and 8 bases from J, the junction contained 1 base not matched to a gene. The CDR3 reads CASSLGLAGGGELFF. The CDR3, as DNA: TGTGCCAGCAGTTTGGGACTAGCGGGAGGTGGGGAGCTGTTTTTT.

The rearrangement uses TRBV28 and TRBJ2-7; tentative D call: TRBD1 (6 bases). The germline V gene encodes CDR1 MDHEN and CDR2 SYDVKM. The V gene lost 6 bases and the J gene lost 3 bases, with 15 bases spanning the gap. This CDR3 has 14 residues. The CDR3 here is CASSQQGVHYEQYF. Here the CDR3 DNA reads TGTGCCAGCAGCCAACAGGGTGTTCACTACGAGCAGTACTTC.

As concerns this clonotype: An end of the junction differs from the germline gene, which may be a read error. The rearrangement joins TRBV10-2 to TRBJ1-1, with D perhaps matching TRBD1 (5 bases). This CDR3 spans 13 amino acids. CDR1 and CDR2 (germline): WSHSY, SAAADI. The CDR3: CASQWGENAEAFF. The CDR3 DNA reads TGCGCCAGTCAGTGGGGGGAGAACGCTGAAGCTTTCTTT.

This sequence joins TRBV29-1 and TRBJ1-1, with D hard to call. The CDR3 sequence is 13 residues long. Trimming shortened V by 3 bases and J by 0 bases, and 8 bases separated the two germline ends. Germline V gives CDR1 SQVTM, CDR2 ANQGSEA. CDR3 coding DNA: TGCAGCGTTGAGGAGTTAATGAACACTGAAGCTTTCTTT. It codes for CSVEELMNTEAFF.

This clonotype has just a few counts. V and J are TRBV5-1 and TRBJ1-2; 9 bases fit TRBD1. The CDR3 consists of 14 residues. CDR1 and CDR2 (germline): SGHRS, YFSETQ. After removal of 5 bases from V and 3 bases from J, the junction contained 5 bases not matched to a gene. In DNA form, the CDR3 reads TGCGCCAGCAGTCCTGGGACAGGGCACTATGGCTACACCTTC. This sequence encodes CASSPGTGHYGYTF.

This clonotype was seen a few times. J is TRBJ1-4 and V is TRBV12-3 or TRBV12-4; D unclear. Deletions cut 6 bases from V and 8 bases from J, with 19 bases between. The CDR3 is 15 residues long. CDR3 amino acids: CASRPTALGGEKLFF. The CDR3 bases are TGTGCCAGCAGACCAACAGCCCTAGGTGGGGAAAAACTGTTTTTT.

Details on this clonotype: A read error may explain this, as a much larger clone is one base away. The chain combines TRBV7-2 with TRBJ1-1, with D unresolved. Germline V CDR1 and CDR2: SGHTA, FQGNSA. The CDR3 has 13 amino acids. CDR3 region: CPSSLVKNTEAFF. The CDR3 DNA reads TGTCCCAGCAGCTTAGTCAAGAACACTGAAGCTTTCTTT.

The J gene is TRBJ1-2, the V gene TRBV7-2; D possibly corresponds to TRBD1 (6 bases). Germline V gene data show CDR1 as SGHTA and CDR2 as FQGNSA. Trimming left V 5 bases short and J 8 bases short, with 15 bases between. The CDR3 spans 13 residues. The CDR3 reads CASSRGGMVGYTF. CDR3 bases: TGTGCCAGCAGCCGAGGGGGGATGGTCGGCTACACCTTC.

The chain combines TRBV7-2 with TRBJ2-5, with TRBD2 identical over 10 bases. Losses at the gene ends were 3 bases for V and 4 bases for J; bases not matched to a gene: 8. The CDR3 is made up of 16 amino acids. Germline V gene sequence: CDR1 SGHTA, CDR2 FQGNSA. The CDR3 DNA reads as TGTGCCAGCAGCTTGGCAGCGGGAGGGATAGGAGAGACCCAGTACTTC. Residues: CASSLAAGGIGETQYF.

This clonotype was found a few times. CDR3 protein: CASKEGLADTQYF. CDR3 DNA: TGCGCCAGCAAAGAAGGGTTAGCAGATACGCAGTATTTT. The chain has TRBV10-1 and TRBJ2-3; D ambiguous. V lost 7 bases and J lost 4, with 12 bases in between. Per germline, CDR1 WNHNN and CDR2 SYGVQD (reference sequence). The CDR3 is 13 residues long.

The chain combines TRBV3-1 with TRBJ1-2; weak D call: TRBD1 (5 bases). V was trimmed by 4 bases and J by 13 bases, leaving 19 bases between them. This CDR3 region has 13 residues. CDR1 and CDR2 (germline): LGHDT, YNNKEL (reference sequence). The CDR3: CASSLWDGGVSTF. In DNA form, the CDR3 reads TGTGCCAGCAGCCTCTGGGACGGAGGCGTTTCCACCTTC.

This sequence joins TRBV7-2 and TRBJ2-5, with D hard to call. V lost 2 bases to trimming and J lost 2 bases, with 9 bases between them. CDR1 and CDR2 from the germline V gene are SGHTA and FQGNSA. The CDR3 is 14 amino acids. The DNA of the CDR3 is TGTGCCAGCAGCTTATCTGCAGGACAAGAGACCCAGTACTTC. Encoded protein: CASSLSAGQETQYF.

In its sample, this clonotype was seen a few times. The chain is built from TRBV20-1 and TRBJ2-7; 8 bases fit TRBD1. Germline trimming cut 3 bases from V and 4 bases from J; bases unmatched to any gene: 8. The CDR3 runs 14 residues. Germline CDR1 reads DFQATT; CDR2 reads SNEGSKA (reference sequence). The CDR3 spells CSARRQGHYYEQYF. Here the CDR3 DNA reads TGCAGTGCTAGGAGACAGGGGCACTATTACGAGCAGTACTTC.

The chain joins TRBV20-1 to TRBJ1-1; D remains ambiguous. The CDR3 is 13 residues long. The germline V gene encodes CDR1 DFQATT and CDR2 SNEGSKA (reference sequence). V was shortened by 1 base and J by 2 bases, with 8 bases between the two germline ends. CDR3 sequence (DNA): TGCAGTGCTAGAGGTCCAACCAACACTGAAGCTTTCTTT. It specifies CSARGPTNTEAFF.

This chain links TRBV11-2 with TRBJ2-7, with 7 bases identical to TRBD1. The CDR3 is made up of 14 amino acids. Trimming cost V 5 bases and J 4 bases; bases outside gene matches: 8. Germline V gives CDR1 SGHAT, CDR2 FQNNGV. CDR3 coding DNA: TGTGCCAGCAGCCTAAACCAACAGGGGTACGAGCAGTACTTC. It translates to CASSLNQQGYEQYF.

This clonotype showed up just a few times. The rearrangement uses TRBV12-3 or TRBV12-4 and TRBJ2-7, with 7 bases fitting TRBD1. The ends lost 6 bases at V and 7 bases at J; junction bases unmatched: 6. The CDR3 covers 12 residues. The CDR3 sequence is CASSTGTEEQYV. CDR3 sequence (DNA): TGTGCCAGCAGCACCGGGACAGAAGAGCAGTACGTC.

This clonotype was seen a few times. J is TRBJ2-3 and V is TRBV2; D is perhaps TRBD1 or TRBD2 (6 bases each). Between the trimmed V and J ends, which lost 8 bases and 0 bases, there was a span of 18 bases. The CDR3 contains 16 residues. Per germline, CDR1 SNHLY and CDR2 FYNNEI. The CDR3 DNA sequence: TGTGCCAGCTCCCAGGACGGGGGCTCTAGCACAGATACGCAGTATTTT. Its translation: CASSQDGGSSTDTQYF.

This chain joins TRBV12-3 or TRBV12-4 and TRBJ2-1, with 14 bases identical to TRBD2. The CDR3 runs 16 residues. J was trimmed by 7 bases and V by 6 bases; bases with no gene match: 8. For the CDR3, the DNA is TGTGCCAGCAGACCTAGACTAGCGGGAGGGCCGAATGAGCAGTTCTTC. It yields the protein CASRPRLAGGPNEQFF.

This chain connects TRBV24-1 to TRBJ2-3, with a possible D match to TRBD1 (6 bases). The V end was cut by 4 bases, the J end by 3 bases, with 16 bases between. CDR1 KGHDR and CDR2 SFDVKD come from the germline V gene. CDR3 size: 16 residues. CDR3 nucleotides: TGTGCCACCAGTGACCCGACAGGCCTTAGTACAGATACGCAGTATTTT. Its translation is CATSDPTGLSTDTQYF.

The V and J genes are TRBV12-3 or TRBV12-4 and TRBJ2-1; 9 bases line up with TRBD2. There are 16 residues in the CDR3. The trim removed 6 bases at V and 7 bases at J, leaving 13 bases unmatched. Here the CDR3 reads CASSPYGGRARNEQFF. DNA for the CDR3: TGTGCCAGCAGCCCCTATGGCGGGAGGGCCAGAAATGAGCAGTTCTTC.

The rearrangement uses TRBV5-1 and TRBJ2-1; D might be TRBD1 (5 bases). CDR1 and CDR2 (germline): SGHRS, YFSETQ. This CDR3 spans 17 amino acids. V gave up 2 bases and J gave up 4 bases, with 19 bases separating them. CDR3 bases: TGCGCCAGCAGCTTCTACTCGGACACCACAACATACAATGAGCAGTTCTTC. Amino acids: CASSFYSDTTTYNEQFF.

This clonotype was picked up a small number of times. The chain links TRBV18 to TRBJ2-2, with unresolved D. V dropped 1 base and J dropped 0 bases, with 6 bases sitting between them. Germline CDR1 and CDR2: KGHSH and LQKENI. There are 15 residues in the CDR3. The CDR3 coding sequence is TGTGCCAGCTCACCACTAGTGGCGAACACCGGGGAGCTGTTTTTT. Translated, it gives CASSPLVANTGELFF.

The V and J genes are TRBV1 and TRBJ2-7; TRBD2 is the table's D call, not checked against the DNA. TRBV1 is described as a pseudogene. The CDR3 runs 17 residues. The CDR3 nucleotides are TGCACCAGCAGCCAAGGGGCTAGCGGGGGCCTCTCCTACGAGCAGTACTTC. Protein sequence: CTSSQGASGGLSYEQYF.

The chain links TRBV11-2 to TRBJ2-3; 7 bases agree with TRBD2. Per germline, CDR1 SGHAT and CDR2 FQNNGV. Trimming took 5 bases from V and 2 from J; bases not matched to a gene: 10. The CDR3 is made up of 16 amino acids. Here the CDR3 DNA reads TGTGCCAGCAGCCTCCAGCGGGGAGGGCTCACAGATACGCAGTATTTT. This gives the protein CASSLQRGGLTDTQYF.